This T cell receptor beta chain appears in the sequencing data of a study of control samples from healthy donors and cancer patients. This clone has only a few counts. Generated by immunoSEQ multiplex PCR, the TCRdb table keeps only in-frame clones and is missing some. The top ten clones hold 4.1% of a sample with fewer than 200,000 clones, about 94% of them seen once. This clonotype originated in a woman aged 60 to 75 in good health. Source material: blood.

The CDR3 coding sequence is TGTGCCAGCAGTTACAACAGACACCAACAAGAGACCCAGTACTTC. Amino acid sequence: CASSYNRHQQETQYF. The chain uses TRBV6-5 and TRBJ2-5; D gene ambiguous. The CDR3 consists of 15 residues. The V and J ends lost 2 bases and 2 bases respectively, with 12 bases between them. CDR1 MNHEY and CDR2 SVGAGI come from the germline V gene.